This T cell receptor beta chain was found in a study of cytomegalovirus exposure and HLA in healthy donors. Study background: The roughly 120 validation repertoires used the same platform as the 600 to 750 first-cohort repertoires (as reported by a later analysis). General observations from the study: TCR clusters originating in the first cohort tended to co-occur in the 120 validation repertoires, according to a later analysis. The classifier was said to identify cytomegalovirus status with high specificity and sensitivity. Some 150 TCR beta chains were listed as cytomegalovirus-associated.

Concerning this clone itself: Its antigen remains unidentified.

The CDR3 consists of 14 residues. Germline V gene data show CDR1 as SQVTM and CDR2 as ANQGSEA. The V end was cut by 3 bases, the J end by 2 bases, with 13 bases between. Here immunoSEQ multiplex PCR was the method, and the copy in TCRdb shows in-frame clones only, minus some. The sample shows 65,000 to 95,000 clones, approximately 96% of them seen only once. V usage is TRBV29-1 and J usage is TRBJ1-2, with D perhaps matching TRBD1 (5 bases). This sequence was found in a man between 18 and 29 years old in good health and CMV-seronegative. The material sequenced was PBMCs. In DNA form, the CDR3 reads TGCAGCGTTGAGGGGGGGTTGGGGAACTATGGCTACACCTTC. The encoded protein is CSVEGGLGNYGYTF.